Presented here are 20 T cell receptor beta chains from one specimen sequenced in a study of control samples from healthy donors and cancer patients (dated by TCRdb to the early 2020s). The protocol used for the library was the immunoSEQ multiplex PCR assay. TCRdb carries this immuneACCESS record with in-frame sequences only. Its versions omit some clonotypes, under half of them owing to an unresolved V gene in the studies checked, with the rest unexplained. Across this sample there are over 80,000 clones, with around 92% seen only once. 15% to 17% of the sample comes from the top ten. The sequenced sample was blood. These TCRs come from a man aged 30 to 39 in good health.

V gene TRBV12-3 or TRBV12-4 combines with J gene TRBJ1-4; possibly TRBD1 for D (6 bases). The CDR3 is 13 residues long. V was shortened by 9 bases and J by 7 bases, with 15 bases between the two germline ends. The CDR3 reads CASKMGATEKLFF. CDR3 DNA: TGTGCCAGTAAAATGGGGGCTACTGAAAAACTGTTTTTT.

For the CDR3, the DNA is TGTGCCAGCAGCTTAAGTAGCGGGGGGGCTTGGGAGCAGTACTTC. This gives the protein CASSLSSGGAWEQYF. The gene calls are TRBV7-8 and TRBJ2-7; TRBD2 aligns across 11 bases. The germline CDR1 and CDR2 sequences are SGHVS and FQNEAQ. V shed 2 bases and J 7 bases; nucleotides not matched to a gene: 7. CDR3 length equals 15 residues.

V is TRBV9 and J is TRBJ1-5, with 8 positions matching TRBD1. V trimming: 4 bases; J trimming: 2 bases; junction bases outside the gene matches: 5. The CDR3 is made up of 15 amino acids. The germline V gene encodes CDR1 SGDLS and CDR2 YYNGEE. The chain's CDR3 is CASSTGGAGNQPQHF. In DNA form, the CDR3 reads TGTGCCAGCAGCACAGGGGGGGCCGGCAATCAGCCCCAGCATTTT.

This chain joins TRBV2 and TRBJ1-2; D is possibly TRBD1 (6 bases). CDR1 and CDR2 (germline): SNHLY, FYNNEI. V lost 6 bases to trimming and J lost 8 bases, with 22 bases between them. This CDR3 comprises 15 residues. Written as DNA, the CDR3 is TGTGCCAGCAGGTCCCCCGCGGGGGGCCCCGACGGCTACACCTTC. As protein: CASRSPAGGPDGYTF. Using reference TRBV2 and TRBJ1-2 for the parts outside the CDR3, the full variable domain is EPEVTQTPSHQVTQMGQEVILRCVPISNHLYFYWYRQILGQKVEFLVSFYNNEISEKSEIFDDQFSVERPDGSNFTLKIRSTKLEDSAMYFCASRSPAGGPDGYTFGSGTRLTVV.

This sequence joins TRBV7-3 and TRBJ1-6; D gene ambiguous. The CDR3 has 15 amino acids. V lost 2 bases and J lost 5, with 10 bases in between. Germline V lookup: CDR1 SGHTA, CDR2 FQGTGA. CDR3 DNA: TGTGCCAGCAGCTTAGGGGAAAATGATAATTCACCCCTCCACTTT. It encodes CASSLGENDNSPLHF.

The chain has TRBV7-6 and TRBJ2-7; 9 bases agree with TRBD1. This CDR3 contains 16 residues. The J segment lost 2 bases and the V segment lost 4 bases, leaving 9 bases of the junction unmatched. Germline CDR1 is SGHVS and CDR2 is FNYEAQ. The CDR3 loop is CASSSLGTGLTYEQYF. The CDR3 coding sequence is TGTGCCAGCAGCTCTCTCGGGACAGGGTTGACCTACGAGCAGTACTTC.

V and J are TRBV15 and TRBJ2-7; 10 bases agree with TRBD2. V shed 4 bases and J 4 bases; nucleotides not matched to a gene: 7. CDR1 and CDR2 (germline): LNHNV, YYDKDF (reference sequence). The CDR3 consists of 15 residues. DNA of the CDR3: TGTGCCACCAGCACCCGACTAGCGGGCACATACGAGCAGTACTTC. It codes for CATSTRLAGTYEQYF.

DNA of the CDR3: TGTGCCAGCAGCTTATTCACTAGCGGGAACACCGGGGAGCTGTTTTTT. It translates to CASSLFTSGNTGELFF. The genes are TRBV11-2 and TRBJ2-2; 8 bases are shared with TRBD2. The J segment lost 1 base and the V segment lost 2 bases, leaving 3 bases of the junction unmatched. The germline V gene encodes CDR1 SGHAT and CDR2 FQNNGV. The CDR3 is 16 residues long.

The CDR3 sequence: CASSSQTGVYNEQFF. CDR3 nucleotides: TGCGCCAGCAGCTCCCAGACAGGGGTCTACAATGAGCAGTTCTTC. The chain links TRBV5-1 to TRBJ2-1, with 8 bases lining up with TRBD1. V gave up 3 bases and J gave up 3 bases; unmatched junction bases: 5. The CDR3 spans 15 residues. CDR1 is SGHRS and CDR2 is YFSETQ in the germline V gene.

This chain connects TRBV3-1 (or the pseudogene TRBV3-2) to TRBJ1-5; unclear D gene. CDR1 and CDR2 (germline): LGHDT, YNNKEL (reference sequence). V was cut by 6 bases and J by 0 bases, with 12 bases left in between. This CDR3 has 15 residues. The CDR3 is CASSHSEGSNQPQHF. CDR3 in DNA: TGTGCCAGCAGTCACAGCGAGGGTAGCAATCAGCCCCAGCATTTT.

This clone showed up just once. The chain recombines TRBV19 with TRBJ1-1; D may be TRBD1 (6 bases). Trimming took off 3 bases at V and 5 bases at J, with 13 bases between the two ends. Germline V CDR1 and CDR2: LNHDA, SQIVND (reference sequence). The CDR3 runs 14 residues. CDR3 coding DNA: TGTGCCAGTAGTATCGGACAGTCGCCGACTGAAGCTTTCTTT. Protein product: CASSIGQSPTEAFF.

V and J are TRBV15 and TRBJ2-1; a weak D match, TRBD2 (6 bases). V gave up 8 bases and J gave up 8 bases, with 16 bases separating them. The length of the CDR3 is 13 residues. Germline V gene lookup returns CDR1 LNHNV and CDR2 YYDKDF (reference sequence). The CDR3 protein is CATGTWGADEQFF. CDR3 nucleotides: TGTGCCACCGGGACTTGGGGAGCGGATGAGCAGTTCTTC.

The chain employs TRBV27 and TRBJ2-2; 11 bases line up with TRBD2. Trimming took 5 bases from V and 7 from J; bases not matched to a gene: 6. The CDR3 is 15 amino acids. Germline V lookup: CDR1 MNHEY, CDR2 SMNVEV (reference sequence). The DNA of the CDR3 is TGTGCCAGCAGTATAATAGCGGGGGGGCGCGGGGAGCTGTTTTTT. Its protein product is CASSIIAGGRGELFF.

The chain uses TRBV5-1 and TRBJ2-5, with 10 positions matching TRBD2. The CDR3 sequence is 17 residues long. The trim removed 2 bases at V and 0 bases at J, leaving 7 bases unmatched. The germline gives CDR1 SGHRS, CDR2 YFSETQ. CDR3 amino acids: CASSLSLAGQYQETQYF. As DNA, the CDR3 is TGCGCCAGCAGCTTATCACTAGCGGGACAGTACCAAGAGACCCAGTACTTC.

The rearrangement joins TRBV21-1 to TRBJ2-3. TRBV21-1 is deemed a pseudogene. The CDR3 is 13 residues long. The CDR3 loop is CASSKVESKGPYF. CDR3 DNA sequence: TGTGCCAGCAGCAAAGTCGAGAGTAAGGGTCCGTATTTT.

The CDR3 loop is CSVLRLDTEAFF. The CDR3 nucleotides are TGCAGCGTCCTACGCTTGGACACTGAAGCTTTCTTT. V usage is TRBV29-1 and J usage is TRBJ1-1; D gene uncertain. Germline V CDR1 and CDR2: SQVTM, ANQGSEA. This CDR3 contains 12 residues. V was trimmed by 6 bases and J by 3 bases, leaving 11 bases between them.

The gene calls are TRBV19 and TRBJ2-7; D is possibly TRBD1 (6 bases). V lost 3 bases, J lost 3 bases, and 15 bases lay in between. There are 15 residues in the CDR3. Germline CDR1 is LNHDA and CDR2 is SQIVND (reference sequence). The CDR3: CASSIGGHLIYEQYF. The CDR3 nucleotides are TGTGCCAGTAGTATTGGGGGACACTTAATCTACGAGCAGTACTTC. Combining the CDR3 with reference TRBV19 and TRBJ2-7 gives the whole variable domain DGGITQSPKYLFRKEGQNVTLSCEQNLNHDAMYWYRQDPGQGLRLIYYSQIVNDFQKGDIAEGYSVSREKKESFPLTVTSAQKNPTAFYLCASSIGGHLIYEQYFGPGTRLTVT.

The chain links TRBV7-9 to TRBJ1-1; perhaps TRBD1 as D (6 bases). CDR3 length: 17 residues. V gave up 1 base and J gave up 4 bases, with 19 bases separating them. Germline values: CDR1 SEHNR, CDR2 FQNEAQ (reference sequence). As DNA, the CDR3 is TGTGCCAGCAGCTTAGGTTCAGGGGCAGAACGGACCACTGAAGCTTTCTTT. It translates to CASSLGSGAERTTEAFF.

This rearrangement joins TRBV2 to TRBJ2-1, with 12 bases aligning to TRBD1. Trimming took 6 bases from V and 8 from J; bases not matched to a gene: 8. CDR1 and CDR2 from the germline V gene are SNHLY and FYNNEI. The CDR3 is 15 residues long. Here the CDR3 reads CASRGDRGRADEQFF. The CDR3 DNA reads TGTGCCAGCAGGGGGGACAGGGGGCGCGCGGATGAGCAGTTCTTC. Full variable domain (outside the CDR3, taken from reference TRBV2 and TRBJ2-1): EPEVTQTPSHQVTQMGQEVILRCVPISNHLYFYWYRQILGQKVEFLVSFYNNEISEKSEIFDDQFSVERPDGSNFTLKIRSTKLEDSAMYFCASRGDRGRADEQFFGPGTRLTVL.

V is TRBV2 and J is TRBJ2-5, with a possible D match to TRBD2 (5 bases). The CDR3 consists of 13 residues. Trimming pared 5 bases from V and 1 base from J, leaving 8 bases between. Germline V gene lookup returns CDR1 SNHLY and CDR2 FYNNEI. The CDR3 coding sequence is TGTGCCAGCAGTAGCGGATTCCAAGAGACCCAGTACTTC. Its protein product is CASSSGFQETQYF.